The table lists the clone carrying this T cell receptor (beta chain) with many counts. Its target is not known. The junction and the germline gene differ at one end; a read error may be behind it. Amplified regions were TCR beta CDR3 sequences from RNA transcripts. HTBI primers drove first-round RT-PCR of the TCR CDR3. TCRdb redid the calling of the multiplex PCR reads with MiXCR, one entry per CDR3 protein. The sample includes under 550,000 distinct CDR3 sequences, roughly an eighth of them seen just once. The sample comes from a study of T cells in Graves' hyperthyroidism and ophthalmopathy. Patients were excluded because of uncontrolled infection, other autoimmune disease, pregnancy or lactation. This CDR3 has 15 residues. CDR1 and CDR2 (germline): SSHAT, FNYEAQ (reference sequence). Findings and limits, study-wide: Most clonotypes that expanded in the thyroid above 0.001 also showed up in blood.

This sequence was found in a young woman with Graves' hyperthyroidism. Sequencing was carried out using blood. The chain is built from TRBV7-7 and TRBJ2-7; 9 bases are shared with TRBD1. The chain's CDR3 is CASSLGTGNVYEQYF. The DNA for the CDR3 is TGTGCTAGCAGCTTAGGGACAGGGAACGTCTACGAGCAGTACTTC. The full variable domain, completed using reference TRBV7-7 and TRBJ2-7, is GAGVSQSPRYKVTKRGQDVTLRCDPISSHATLYWYQQALGQGPEFLTYFNYEAQPDKSGLPSDRFSAERPEGSISTLTIQRTEQRDSAMYRCASSLGTGNVYEQYFGPGTRLTVT.